The entry that follows covers one TCR beta chain sequence. Its antigen has not been determined. Base qualities were left out, and no much larger clone turns up one base away. Library creation used the immunoSEQ multiplex PCR assay. For the original study's pipeline: To diagnose cytomegalovirus status from the catalog of TCR beta chain sequences, a statistical classification framework was built. Held by TCRdb, this immuneACCESS table contains in-frame sequences only and omits some clones. Under half of the omission traces to an unresolved V gene where checked; the cause of the rest is unknown. Clone size and V and J calls were adopted from that table, with D and trimming inferred from the DNA. This sample gives 150,000 or so clones in total; approximately 86% of them show up just once. The ten largest clones take up around 20% of the sample. The donors belonged to the validation cohort of over a hundred subjects, which was separate from the approximately 680-subject first cohort.

Counted from cysteine to phenylalanine, this CDR3 has 16 amino acids. Just the 48-base CDR3 DNA is kept, in frame starting at base 1. Relative to germline, V is missing 5 bases and J is missing 7 bases, with 13 bases of the junction outside any gene match. The germline V gene yields SGHAT for CDR1 and FQNNGV for CDR2. This entry belongs to a study of cytomegalovirus exposure and HLA in healthy donors (TCRdb year 2017). Background for the entire study: A later analysis indicated that the 120 or so validation repertoires were generated on the platform also employed for the approximately 700 repertoires of the first cohort. The study was designed to test whether signatures of past pathogen exposure could be identified by cataloging public T cell receptors. To predict cytomegalovirus infection status, the study brought together high-throughput TCR immunosequencing, statistical association of individual TCRs with disease status, and machine learning. In addition to the first cohort of 666 subjects, a separate validation cohort of 120 different subjects was used.

Study-wide findings and limitations: A later analysis lacked HLA typing for the validation cohort, so it scored co-occurrence in that cohort across all 110 or so repertoires. It was suggested by the authors that the approach could potentially be generalized to other disease states and immunological phenotypes. A later analysis found that TCRs clustered in the first cohort also tended to co-occur in the 120 validation repertoires, with 90% to 95% of cluster scores above 0. A few of the identified cytomegalovirus-associated TCR beta chains were confirmed in vitro to be specific for cytomegalovirus antigens. Most TCR sequences were seen in very few donors, while some public TCRs were found in many individuals. The classifier was reported to diagnose cytomegalovirus status with high specificity and sensitivity in both the original and validation cohorts. In the study, 164 TCR beta chains were listed as associated with cytomegalovirus.

This TCR was recovered from a man younger than 35 in good health and CMV-seropositive. The rearrangement joined TRBV11-2 to TRBJ2-1; TRBD2 aligns with 8 central bases. The source material was PBMCs. The CDR3 reads CASSPPTGTRGNEQFF. The DNA reads TGTGCCAGCAGCCCTCCCACCGGGACTAGGGGTAATGAGCAGTTCTTC.